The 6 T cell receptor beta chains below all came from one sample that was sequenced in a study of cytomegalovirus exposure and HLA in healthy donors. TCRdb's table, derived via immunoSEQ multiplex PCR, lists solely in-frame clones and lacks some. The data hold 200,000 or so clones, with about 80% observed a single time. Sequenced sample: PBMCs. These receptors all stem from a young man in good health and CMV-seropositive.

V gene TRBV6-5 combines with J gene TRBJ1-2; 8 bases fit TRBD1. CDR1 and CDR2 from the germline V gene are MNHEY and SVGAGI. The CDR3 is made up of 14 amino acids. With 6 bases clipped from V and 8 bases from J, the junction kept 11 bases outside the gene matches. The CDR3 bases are TGTGCCAGCAGATTTCCAGGGGGCGCCGGGGGCTACACCTTC. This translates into CASRFPGGAGGYTF.

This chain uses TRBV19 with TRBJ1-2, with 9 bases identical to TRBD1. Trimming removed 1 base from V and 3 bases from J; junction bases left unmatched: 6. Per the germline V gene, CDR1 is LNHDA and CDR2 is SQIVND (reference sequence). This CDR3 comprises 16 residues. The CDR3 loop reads CASSIAGTGIYYGYTF. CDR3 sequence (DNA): TGTGCCAGTAGTATAGCCGGGACAGGGATATACTATGGCTACACCTTC.

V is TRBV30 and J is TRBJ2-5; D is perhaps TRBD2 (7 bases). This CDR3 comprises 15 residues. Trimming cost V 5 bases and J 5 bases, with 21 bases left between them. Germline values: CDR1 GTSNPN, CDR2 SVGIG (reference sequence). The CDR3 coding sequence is TGTGCCTGGGGCCGGGGGGCGGGAGCCCCCGAGACCCAGTACTTC. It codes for CAWGRGAGAPETQYF.

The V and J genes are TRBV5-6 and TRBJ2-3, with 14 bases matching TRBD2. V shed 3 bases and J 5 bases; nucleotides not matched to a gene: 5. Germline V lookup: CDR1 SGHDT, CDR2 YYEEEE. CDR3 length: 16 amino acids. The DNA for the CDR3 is TGTGCCAGCAGCTCAACGACTAGCGGGAGGGTAGATACGCAGTATTTT. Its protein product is CASSSTTSGRVDTQYF.

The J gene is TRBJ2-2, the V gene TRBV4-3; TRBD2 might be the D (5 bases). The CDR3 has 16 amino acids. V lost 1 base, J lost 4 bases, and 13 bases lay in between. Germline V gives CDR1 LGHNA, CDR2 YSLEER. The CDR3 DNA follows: TGCGCCAGCAGCCAAGTAGTCGGGGAAGGCACCGGGGAGCTGTTTTTT. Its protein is CASSQVVGEGTGELFF.

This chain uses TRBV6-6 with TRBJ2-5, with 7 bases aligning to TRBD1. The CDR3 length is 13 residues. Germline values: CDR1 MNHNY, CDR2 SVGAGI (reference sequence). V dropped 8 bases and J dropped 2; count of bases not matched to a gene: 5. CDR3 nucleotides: TGTGCCAGCCGACAGGGAAGACAAGAGACCCAGTACTTC. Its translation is CASRQGRQETQYF.